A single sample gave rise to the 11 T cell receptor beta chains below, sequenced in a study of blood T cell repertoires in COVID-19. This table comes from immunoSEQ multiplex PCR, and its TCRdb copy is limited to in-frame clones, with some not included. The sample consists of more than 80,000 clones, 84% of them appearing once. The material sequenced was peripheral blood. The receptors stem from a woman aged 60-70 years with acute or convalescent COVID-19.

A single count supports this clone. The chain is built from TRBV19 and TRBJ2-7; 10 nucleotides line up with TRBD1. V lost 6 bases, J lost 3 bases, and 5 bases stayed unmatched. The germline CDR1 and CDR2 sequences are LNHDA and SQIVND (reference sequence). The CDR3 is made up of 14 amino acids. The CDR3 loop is CASRPGQGDYEQYF. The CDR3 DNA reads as TGTGCCAGTAGGCCCGGACAGGGGGACTACGAGCAGTACTTC.

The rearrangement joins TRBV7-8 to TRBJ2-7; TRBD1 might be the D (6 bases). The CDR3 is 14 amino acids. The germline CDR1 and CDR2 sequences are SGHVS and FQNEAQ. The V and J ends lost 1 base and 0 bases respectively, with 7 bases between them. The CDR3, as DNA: TGTGCCAGCAGCTTAGGCAGGGGCTCCTACGAGCAGTACTTC. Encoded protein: CASSLGRGSYEQYF.

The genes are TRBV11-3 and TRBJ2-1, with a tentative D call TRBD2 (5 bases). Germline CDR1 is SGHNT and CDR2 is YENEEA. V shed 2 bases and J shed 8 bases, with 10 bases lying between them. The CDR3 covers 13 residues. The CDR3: CASSLTGSHEQFF. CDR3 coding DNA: TGTGCCAGCAGCTTAACGGGGTCCCATGAGCAGTTCTTC.

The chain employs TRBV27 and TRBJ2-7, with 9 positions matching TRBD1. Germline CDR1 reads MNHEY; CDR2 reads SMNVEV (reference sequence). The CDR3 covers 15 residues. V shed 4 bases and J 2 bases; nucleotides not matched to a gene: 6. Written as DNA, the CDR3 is TGTGCCAGCAGTTCGCTGGGACAGGGCCCCTACGAGCAGTACTTC. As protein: CASSSLGQGPYEQYF.

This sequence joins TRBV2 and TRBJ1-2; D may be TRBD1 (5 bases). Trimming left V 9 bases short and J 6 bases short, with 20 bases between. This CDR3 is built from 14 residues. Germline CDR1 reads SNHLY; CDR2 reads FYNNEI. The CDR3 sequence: CARNLFPTGDGYTF. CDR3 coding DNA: TGTGCCAGGAATCTTTTCCCTACAGGAGATGGCTACACCTTC.

DNA for the CDR3: TGTGCCAGCAGCTCCGCCGGCGGGGAGCTGTTTTTT. Amino acid sequence: CASSSAGGELFF. The chain is built from TRBV7-9 and TRBJ2-2; D remains ambiguous. Between the trimmed V and J ends, which lost 4 bases and 7 bases, there was a span of 7 bases. CDR1 is SEHNR and CDR2 is FQNEAQ in the germline V gene (reference sequence). The CDR3 length is 12 residues.

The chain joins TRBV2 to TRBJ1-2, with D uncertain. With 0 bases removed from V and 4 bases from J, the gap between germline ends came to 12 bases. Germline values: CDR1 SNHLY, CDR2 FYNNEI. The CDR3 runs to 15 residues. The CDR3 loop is CASSEALAGLYGYTF. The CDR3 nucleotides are TGTGCCAGCAGTGAAGCGTTGGCAGGTCTCTATGGCTACACCTTC.

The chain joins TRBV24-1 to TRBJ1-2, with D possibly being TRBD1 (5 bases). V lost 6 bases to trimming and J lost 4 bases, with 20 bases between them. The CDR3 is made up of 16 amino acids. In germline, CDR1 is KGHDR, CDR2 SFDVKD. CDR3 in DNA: TGTGCCACCAGTAAGAAAAGGAGGGAGGGGTCCTATGGCTACACCTTC. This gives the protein CATSKKRREGSYGYTF.

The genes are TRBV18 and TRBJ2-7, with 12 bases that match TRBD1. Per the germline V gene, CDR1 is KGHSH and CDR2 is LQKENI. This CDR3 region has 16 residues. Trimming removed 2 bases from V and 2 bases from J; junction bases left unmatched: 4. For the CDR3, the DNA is TGTGCCAGCTCACCAGGGACAGGGGGCAGGACCTACGAGCAGTACTTC. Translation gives CASSPGTGGRTYEQYF.

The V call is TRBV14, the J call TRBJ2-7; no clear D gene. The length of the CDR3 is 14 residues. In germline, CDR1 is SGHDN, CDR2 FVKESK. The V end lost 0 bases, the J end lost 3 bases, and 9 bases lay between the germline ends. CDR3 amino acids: CASSQDLVSYEQYF. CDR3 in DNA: TGTGCCAGCAGCCAAGATCTGGTCAGCTACGAGCAGTACTTC.

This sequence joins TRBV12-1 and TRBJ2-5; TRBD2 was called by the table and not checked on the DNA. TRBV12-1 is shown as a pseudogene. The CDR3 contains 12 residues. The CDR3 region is CASSLSVETQYF. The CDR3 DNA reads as TGTGCCAGCAGCCTCTCCGTCGAGACCCAGTACTTC.